This paragraph reports one T cell receptor beta chain. The data were taken from a study of blood T cell repertoires in COVID-19. Study summary: Sources were T cells, B-cell-depleted T cells, or PBMCs; the material itself was cDNA or gDNA.

Per the authors' pipeline: The authors estimated nucleated cell counts from reference gene primer amplification. Sequencing used immunoSEQ multiplex PCR; TCRdb keeps in-frame clones, though not all of them. V, J and clone size are those of that table, while D and trimming were read from the DNA. This table has some 230,000 clones, approximately 86% appearing once. V trimming: 5 bases; J trimming: 1 base; junction bases outside the gene matches: 6. The CDR3 totals 15 residues. Germline V CDR1 and CDR2: LNHDA, SQIVND (reference sequence). The chain links TRBV19 to TRBJ2-7, with 9 bases matching TRBD1. The TCR comes from a woman aged 50 to 60 with COVID-19, enrolled during active disease. Sequencing used peripheral blood. The CDR3 is CASSPGGTGSYEQYF. As DNA, the CDR3 is TGTGCCAGTAGTCCCGGGGGGACAGGGTCCTACGAGCAGTACTTC.